This T cell receptor beta chain was captured in a study of blood T cell repertoires in COVID-19. Study overall: Sites across the United States, Italy and Spain contributed samples from acute and convalescent COVID-19. Sample material is recorded as cDNA or gDNA derived from T cells, B-cell-depleted T cells, or PBMCs.

In the authors' methods: Quantification of nucleated cells was approximated via reference gene primer amplification. Using immunoSEQ multiplex PCR, the repertoire was profiled, and TCRdb retains in-frame clones only, with some absent. V and J calls and clone size are as listed in that table; D and trimming were resolved from the DNA. The sample shows about 49,000 clones, 80% to 85% of them seen only once. The V segment lost 5 bases and the J segment 0 bases; nucleotides outside the gene matches: 6. CDR1 and CDR2 (germline): SGHRS, YFSETQ. The CDR3 totals 17 residues. This clonotype was obtained from an elderly woman with COVID-19, enrolled during active disease. Sequencing was performed on peripheral blood. This rearrangement joins TRBV5-1 to TRBJ2-2, with TRBD2 matching over 11 bases. This CDR3 reads CASSRLAGGSNTGELFF. For the CDR3, the DNA is TGCGCCAGCAGTCGGCTAGCGGGAGGCTCGAACACCGGGGAGCTGTTTTTT.